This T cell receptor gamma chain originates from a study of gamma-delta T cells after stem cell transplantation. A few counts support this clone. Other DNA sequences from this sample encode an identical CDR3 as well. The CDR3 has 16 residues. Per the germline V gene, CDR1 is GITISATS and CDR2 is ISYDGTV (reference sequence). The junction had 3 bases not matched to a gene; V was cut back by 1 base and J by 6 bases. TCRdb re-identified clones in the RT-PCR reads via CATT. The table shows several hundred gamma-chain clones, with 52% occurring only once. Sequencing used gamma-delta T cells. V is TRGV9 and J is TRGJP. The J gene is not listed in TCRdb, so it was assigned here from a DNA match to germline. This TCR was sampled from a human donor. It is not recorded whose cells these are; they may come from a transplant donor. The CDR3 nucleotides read TGTGCCTTGTGGGAGGTTGGAGAGTTGGGCAAAAAAATCAAGGTATTT. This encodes CALWEVGELGKKIKVF.